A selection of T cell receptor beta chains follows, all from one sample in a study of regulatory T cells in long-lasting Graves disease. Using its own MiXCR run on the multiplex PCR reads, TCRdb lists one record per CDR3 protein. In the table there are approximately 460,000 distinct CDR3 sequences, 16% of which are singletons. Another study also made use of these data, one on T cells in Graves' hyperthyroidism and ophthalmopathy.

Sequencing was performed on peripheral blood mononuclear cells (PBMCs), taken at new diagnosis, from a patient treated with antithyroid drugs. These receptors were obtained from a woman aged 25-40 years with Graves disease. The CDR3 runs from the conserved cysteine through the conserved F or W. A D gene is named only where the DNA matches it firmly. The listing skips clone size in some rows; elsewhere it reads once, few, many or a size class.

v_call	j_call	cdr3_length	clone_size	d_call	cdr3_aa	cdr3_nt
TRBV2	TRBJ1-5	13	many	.	CASCDSFNQPQHF	TGTGCCAGCTGTGACAGCTTCAATCAGCCCCAGCATTTT
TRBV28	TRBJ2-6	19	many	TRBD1	CASRLPSRDRGTGANVLTF	TGTGCCAGCAGACTCCCGTCCCGGGACAGGGGGACTGGGGCCAACGTCCTGACTTTC
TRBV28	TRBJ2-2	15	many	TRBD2	CASSSSGSGTGELFF	TGTGCCAGCAGTTCTAGCGGGAGTGGAACCGGGGAGCTGTTTTTT
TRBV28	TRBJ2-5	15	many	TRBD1	CASSATGGRQETQYF	TGTGCCAGCAGTGCGACAGGGGGACGGCAAGAGACCCAGTACTTC
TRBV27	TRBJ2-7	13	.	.	CASSFSRDYEQYF	TGTGCCAGCAGTTTCAGCAGGGATTACGAGCAGTACTTC
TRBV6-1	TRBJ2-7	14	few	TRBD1	CATEGQGAGDEQYF	TGTGCCACCGAGGGACAGGGAGCCGGCGACGAGCAGTACTTC
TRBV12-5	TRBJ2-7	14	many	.	CASGLPPLGYEQYF	TGTGCTAGTGGTTTACCGCCCCTGGGCTACGAGCAGTACTTC
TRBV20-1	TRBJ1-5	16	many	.	CSARQQRTYSNQPQHF	TGCAGTGCTAGACAACAGAGGACTTATAGCAATCAGCCCCAGCATTTT
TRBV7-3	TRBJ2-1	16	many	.	CASSLKGGSSYNEQFF	TGTGCCAGCAGCTTAAAGGGCGGCAGCTCCTACAATGAGCAGTTCTTC
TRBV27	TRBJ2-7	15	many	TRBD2	CASRRLSGNSYEQYF	TGTGCCAGCAGACGTCTGAGCGGGAACTCCTACGAGCAGTACTTC
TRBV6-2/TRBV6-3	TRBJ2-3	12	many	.	CASTGGGDTQYF	TGTGCCAGCACCGGCGGAGGCGATACGCAGTACTTT
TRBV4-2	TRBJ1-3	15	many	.	CASSQVDSSGDTIYF	TGTGCCAGCAGCCAAGTTGACAGCTCCGGGGACACCATATATTTT
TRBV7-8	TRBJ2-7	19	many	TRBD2	CASSFPGGLAGGGNYEQYF	TGTGCCAGCAGCTTCCCGGGGGGACTAGCGGGAGGAGGGAACTACGAGCAGTACTTC
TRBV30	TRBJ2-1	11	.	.	CAWTAYNEQFF	TGTGCCTGGACAGCCTACAATGAGCAGTTCTTC
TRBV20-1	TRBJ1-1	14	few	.	CSARDPRENTEAFF	TGCAGTGCTAGAGATCCAAGAGAGAACACTGAAGCTTTCTTT
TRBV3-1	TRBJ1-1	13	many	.	CASSFQRDTEAFF	TGTGCCAGCAGCTTCCAGAGAGACACTGAAGCTTTCTTT
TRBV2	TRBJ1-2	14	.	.	CASSPTHGAYGYTF	TGTGCCAGCAGTCCCACCCACGGAGCCTATGGCTACACCTTC
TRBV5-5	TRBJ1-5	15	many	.	CASSPGTSSQLTQHF	TGTGCCAGCAGCCCGGGGACATCCTCCCAATTGACCCAGCATTTT
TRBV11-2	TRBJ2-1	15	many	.	CASSLVRSSYNEQFF	TGTGCCAGCAGCTTAGTGCGGAGCTCCTACAATGAGCAGTTCTTC
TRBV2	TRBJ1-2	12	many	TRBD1	CASSRQGDGYTF	TGTGCCAGCAGTCGACAGGGCGATGGCTACACCTTC
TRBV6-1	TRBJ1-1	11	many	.	CASRRATEAFF	TGTGCCAGCAGGCGCGCCACTGAAGCTTTCTTT
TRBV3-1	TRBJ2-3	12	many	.	CASSQEGDTQYF	TGTGCCAGCAGCCAAGAAGGGGATACGCAGTATTTT